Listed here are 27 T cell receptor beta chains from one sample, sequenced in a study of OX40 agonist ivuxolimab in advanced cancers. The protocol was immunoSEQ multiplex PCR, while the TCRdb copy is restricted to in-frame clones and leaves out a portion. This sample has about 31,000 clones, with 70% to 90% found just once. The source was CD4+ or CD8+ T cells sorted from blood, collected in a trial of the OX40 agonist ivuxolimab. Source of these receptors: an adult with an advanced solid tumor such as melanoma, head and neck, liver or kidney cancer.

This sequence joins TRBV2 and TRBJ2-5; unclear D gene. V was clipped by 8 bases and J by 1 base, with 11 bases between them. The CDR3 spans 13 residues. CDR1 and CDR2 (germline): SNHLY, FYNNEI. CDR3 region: CASGIRSQETQYF. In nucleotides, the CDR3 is TGTGCCAGCGGGATTAGAAGCCAAGAGACCCAGTACTTC. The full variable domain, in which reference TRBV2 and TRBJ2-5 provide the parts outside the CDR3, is EPEVTQTPSHQVTQMGQEVILRCVPISNHLYFYWYRQILGQKVEFLVSFYNNEISEKSEIFDDQFSVERPDGSNFTLKIRSTKLEDSAMYFCASGIRSQETQYFGPGTRLLVL.

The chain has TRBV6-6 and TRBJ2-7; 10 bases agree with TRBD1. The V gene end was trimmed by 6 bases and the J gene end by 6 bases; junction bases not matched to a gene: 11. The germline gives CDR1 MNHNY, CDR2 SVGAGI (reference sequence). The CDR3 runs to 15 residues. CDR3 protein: CASRVGPGQGTEQYF. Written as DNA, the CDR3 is TGTGCCAGCAGAGTGGGCCCGGGACAGGGGACCGAGCAGTACTTC.

CDR3 sequence: CASSLGRWDTQYF. CDR3 DNA: TGTGCCAGCAGCTTAGGCAGGTGGGATACGCAGTATTTT. The chain combines TRBV5-4 with TRBJ2-3, with no clear D. The CDR3 runs to 13 residues. Per germline, CDR1 SGHNT and CDR2 YYREEE (reference sequence). The germline V and J ends were trimmed by 2 bases and 6 bases, with 10 bases remaining between them.

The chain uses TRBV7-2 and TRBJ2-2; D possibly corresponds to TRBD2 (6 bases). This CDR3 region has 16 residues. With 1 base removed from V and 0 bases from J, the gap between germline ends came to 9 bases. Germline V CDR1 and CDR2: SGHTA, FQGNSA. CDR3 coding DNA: TGTGCCAGCAGCTTAGTCCCGGGGGCGAACACCGGGGAGCTGTTTTTT. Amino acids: CASSLVPGANTGELFF.

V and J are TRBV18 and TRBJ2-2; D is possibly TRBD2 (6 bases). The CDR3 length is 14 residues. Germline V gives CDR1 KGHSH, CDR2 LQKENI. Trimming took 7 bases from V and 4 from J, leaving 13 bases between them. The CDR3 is CASYTGGFTGELFF. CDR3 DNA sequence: TGTGCCAGCTACACCGGGGGATTCACCGGGGAGCTGTTTTTT.

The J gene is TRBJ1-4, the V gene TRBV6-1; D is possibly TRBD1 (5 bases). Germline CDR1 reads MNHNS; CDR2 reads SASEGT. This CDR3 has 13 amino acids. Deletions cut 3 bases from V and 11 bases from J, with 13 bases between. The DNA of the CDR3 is TGTGCCAGCAGTGAGGATTACAGGTTGAAACTGTTTTTT. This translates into CASSEDYRLKLFF.

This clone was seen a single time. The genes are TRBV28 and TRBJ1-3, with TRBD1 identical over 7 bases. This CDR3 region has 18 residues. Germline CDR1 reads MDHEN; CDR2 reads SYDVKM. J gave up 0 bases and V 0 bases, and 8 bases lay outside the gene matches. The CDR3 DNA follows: TGTGCCAGCAGTTTATGGGGGGACAGCTCAGTCTCTGGAAACACCATATATTTT. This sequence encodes CASSLWGDSSVSGNTIYF. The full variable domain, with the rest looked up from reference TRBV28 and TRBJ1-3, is DVKVTQSSRYLVKRTGEKVFLECVQDMDHENMFWYRQDPGLGLRLIYFSYDVKMKEKGDIPEGYSVSREKKERFSLILESASTNQTSMYLCASSLWGDSSVSGNTIYFGEGSWLTVV.

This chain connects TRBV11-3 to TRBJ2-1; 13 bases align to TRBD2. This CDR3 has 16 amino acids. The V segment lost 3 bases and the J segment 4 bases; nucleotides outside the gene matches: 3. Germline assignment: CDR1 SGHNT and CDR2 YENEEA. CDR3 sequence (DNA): TGTGCCAGCAGCTTTGGGACTAGCGGGGAGTACAATGAGCAGTTCTTC. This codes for CASSFGTSGEYNEQFF.

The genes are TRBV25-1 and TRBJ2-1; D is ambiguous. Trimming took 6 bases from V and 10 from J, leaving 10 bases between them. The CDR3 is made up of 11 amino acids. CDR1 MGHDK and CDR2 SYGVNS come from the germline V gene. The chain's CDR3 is CASRLVDEQFF. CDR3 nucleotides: TGTGCCAGCAGGCTTGTTGACGAGCAGTTCTTC.

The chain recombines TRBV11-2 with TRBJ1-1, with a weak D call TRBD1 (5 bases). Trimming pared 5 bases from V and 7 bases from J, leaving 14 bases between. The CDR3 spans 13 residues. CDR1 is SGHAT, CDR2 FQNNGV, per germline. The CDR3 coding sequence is TGTGCCAGCAGCACACACCTGGGGGGTGAAGCTTTCTTT. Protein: CASSTHLGGEAFF.

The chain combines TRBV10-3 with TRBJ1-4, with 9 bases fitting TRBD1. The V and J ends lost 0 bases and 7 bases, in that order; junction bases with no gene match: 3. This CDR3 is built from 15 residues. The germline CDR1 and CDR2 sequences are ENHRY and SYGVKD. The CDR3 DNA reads TGTGCCATCAGTGAGTCGGGACAGGGAATTGAAAAACTGTTTTTT. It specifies CAISESGQGIEKLFF.

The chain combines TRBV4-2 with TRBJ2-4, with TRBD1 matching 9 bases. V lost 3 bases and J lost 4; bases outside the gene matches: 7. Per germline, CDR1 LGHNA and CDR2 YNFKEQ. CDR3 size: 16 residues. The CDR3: CASSQIWDRAKNIQYF. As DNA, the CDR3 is TGTGCCAGCAGCCAGATTTGGGACAGGGCGAAAAACATTCAGTACTTC.

The CDR3 protein is CASSLSGTANTEAFF. In nucleotides, the CDR3 is TGTGCCAGCAGCTTGTCCGGGACAGCGAACACTGAAGCTTTCTTT. The chain joins TRBV11-2 to TRBJ1-1; 7 bases align to TRBD1. Germline trimming cut 3 bases from V and 1 base from J; bases unmatched to any gene: 5. Germline V lookup: CDR1 SGHAT, CDR2 FQNNGV. The CDR3 runs 15 residues.

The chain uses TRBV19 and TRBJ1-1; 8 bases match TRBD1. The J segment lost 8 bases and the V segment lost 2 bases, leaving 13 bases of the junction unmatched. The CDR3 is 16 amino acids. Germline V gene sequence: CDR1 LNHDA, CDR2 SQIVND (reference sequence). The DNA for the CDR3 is TGTGCCAGTAGTATACCCGACAGGGGTATTCCATCCGAAGCTTTCTTT. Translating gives CASSIPDRGIPSEAFF.

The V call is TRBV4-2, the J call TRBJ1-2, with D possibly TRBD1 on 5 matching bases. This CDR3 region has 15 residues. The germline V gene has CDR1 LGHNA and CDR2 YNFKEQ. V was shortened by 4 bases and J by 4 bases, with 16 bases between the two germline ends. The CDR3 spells CASSLPGPGSYGYTF. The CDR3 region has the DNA TGTGCCAGCAGCCTCCCCGGGCCAGGGTCCTATGGCTACACCTTC.

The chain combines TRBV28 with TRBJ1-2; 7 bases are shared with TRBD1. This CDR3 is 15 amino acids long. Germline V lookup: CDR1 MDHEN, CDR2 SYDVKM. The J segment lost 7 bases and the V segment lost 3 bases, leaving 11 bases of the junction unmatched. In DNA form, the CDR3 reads TGTGCCAGCAGTTTGAGTAGGTCCAGGGGGACTGGCTACACCTTC. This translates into CASSLSRSRGTGYTF.

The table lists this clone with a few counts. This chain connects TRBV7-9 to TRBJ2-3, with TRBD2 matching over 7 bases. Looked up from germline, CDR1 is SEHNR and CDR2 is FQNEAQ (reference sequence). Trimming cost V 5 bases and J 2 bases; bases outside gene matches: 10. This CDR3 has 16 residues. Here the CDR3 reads CASSPFSSGITDTQYF. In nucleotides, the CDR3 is TGTGCCAGCAGCCCTTTTTCTAGCGGAATCACAGATACGCAGTATTTT.

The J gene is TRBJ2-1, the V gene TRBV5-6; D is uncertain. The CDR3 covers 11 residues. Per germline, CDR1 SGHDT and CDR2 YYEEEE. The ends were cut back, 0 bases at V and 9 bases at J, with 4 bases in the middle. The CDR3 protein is CASSLALEQFF. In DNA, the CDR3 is TGTGCCAGCAGCTTGGCCCTTGAGCAGTTCTTC.

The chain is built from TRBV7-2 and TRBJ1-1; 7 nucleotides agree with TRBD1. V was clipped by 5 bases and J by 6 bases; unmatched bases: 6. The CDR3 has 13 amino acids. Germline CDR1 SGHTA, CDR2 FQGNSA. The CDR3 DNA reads TGTGCCAGCAGCATTAGACAGGGCTCTGAAGCTTTCTTT. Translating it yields CASSIRQGSEAFF.

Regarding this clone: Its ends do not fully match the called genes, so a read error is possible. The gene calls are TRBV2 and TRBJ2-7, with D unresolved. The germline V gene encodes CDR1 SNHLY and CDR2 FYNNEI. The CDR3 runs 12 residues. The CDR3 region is CASSEGRPTVNF. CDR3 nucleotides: TGTGCCAGCAGTGAGGGTCGGCCGACCGTGAACTTC.

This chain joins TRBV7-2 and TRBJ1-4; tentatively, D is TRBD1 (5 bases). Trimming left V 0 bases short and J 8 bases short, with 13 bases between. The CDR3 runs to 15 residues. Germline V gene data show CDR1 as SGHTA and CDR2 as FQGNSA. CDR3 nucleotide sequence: TGTGCCAGCAGCTTAGCGGGGCTTGAAGTGGAAAAACTGTTTTTT. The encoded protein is CASSLAGLEVEKLFF.

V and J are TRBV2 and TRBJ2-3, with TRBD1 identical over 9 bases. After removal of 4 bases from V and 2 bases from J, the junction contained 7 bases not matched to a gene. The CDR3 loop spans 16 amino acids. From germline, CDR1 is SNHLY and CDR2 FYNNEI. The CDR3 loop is CASSVGTGLFTDTQYF. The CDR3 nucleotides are TGTGCCAGCAGTGTGGGGACAGGGCTTTTCACAGATACGCAGTATTTT.

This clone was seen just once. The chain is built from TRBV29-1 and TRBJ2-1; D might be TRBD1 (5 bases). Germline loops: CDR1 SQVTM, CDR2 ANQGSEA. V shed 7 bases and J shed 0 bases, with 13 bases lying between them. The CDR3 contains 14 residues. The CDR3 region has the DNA TGCAGCGCCGCCCAGGGCAGCTCCTACAATGAGCAGTTCTTC. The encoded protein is CSAAQGSSYNEQFF.

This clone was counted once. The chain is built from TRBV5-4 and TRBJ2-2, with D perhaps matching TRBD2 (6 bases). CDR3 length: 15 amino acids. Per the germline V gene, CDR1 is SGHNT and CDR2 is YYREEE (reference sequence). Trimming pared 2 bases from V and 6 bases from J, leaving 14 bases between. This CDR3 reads CASSLWRAGAGELFF. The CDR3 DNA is TGTGCCAGCAGCTTATGGAGGGCCGGGGCCGGGGAGCTGTTTTTT.

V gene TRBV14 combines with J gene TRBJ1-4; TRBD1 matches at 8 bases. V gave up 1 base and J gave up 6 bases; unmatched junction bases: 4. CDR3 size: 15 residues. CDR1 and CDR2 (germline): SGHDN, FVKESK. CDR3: CASSQAGGSHEKLFF. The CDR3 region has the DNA TGTGCCAGCAGCCAAGCAGGGGGCTCTCATGAAAAACTGTTTTTT.

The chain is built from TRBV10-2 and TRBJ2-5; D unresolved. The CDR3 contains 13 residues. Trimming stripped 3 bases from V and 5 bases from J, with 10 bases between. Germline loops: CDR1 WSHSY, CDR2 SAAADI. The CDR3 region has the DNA TGCGCCAGCAGTGACACTTATTTGGAGACCCAGTACTTC. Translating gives CASSDTYLETQYF.

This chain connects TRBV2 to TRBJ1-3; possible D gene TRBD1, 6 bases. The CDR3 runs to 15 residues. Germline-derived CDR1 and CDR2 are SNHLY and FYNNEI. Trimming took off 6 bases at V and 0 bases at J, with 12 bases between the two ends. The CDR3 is CASRRGQLSGNTIYF. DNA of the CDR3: TGTGCCAGCAGAAGAGGACAGCTCTCTGGAAACACCATATATTTT.